A single sample is the source of the 11 T cell receptor beta chains below, sequenced in a study of T-cell memory formation after mild COVID-19. From the 5' RACE reads, TCRdb called clonotypes with MiXCR, one entry per CDR3 protein. Of about 560,000 distinct CDR3 sequences in the sample, roughly 22% are singletons; the top ten hold about 8.7%. Sequenced material: PBMCs or a T cell subset sorted from them (not recorded which). The receptor source for this set is an adult woman who had mild COVID-19 (a few samples of this study predate the infection). Cell type and time point are not known.

The chain couples TRBV24-1 to TRBJ2-2, with 8 bases fitting TRBD2. Losses at the gene ends were 2 bases for V and 3 bases for J; bases not matched to a gene: 7. The CDR3 extends over 17 amino acids. CDR1 and CDR2 (germline): KGHDR, SFDVKD. CDR3 nucleotide sequence: TGTGCCACCAGTGATTGGGCTAGCGGGTTTTACACCGGGGAGCTGTTTTTT. Protein: CATSDWASGFYTGELFF.

J is TRBJ1-6 and V is TRBV12-3 or TRBV12-4, with TRBD1 as a possible D gene (6 bases). The CDR3 extends over 15 amino acids. Between the trimmed V and J ends, which lost 5 bases and 2 bases, there was a span of 10 bases. CDR3 sequence (DNA): TGTGCCAGCAGTAGGGGGGGAACCTATAATTCACCCCTCCACTTT. It translates to CASSRGGTYNSPLHF.

This sequence joins TRBV14 and TRBJ1-6, with D unclear. From germline, CDR1 is SGHDN and CDR2 FVKESK. Trimming cost V 0 bases and J 13 bases, with 10 bases left between them. This CDR3 comprises 13 residues. The CDR3 DNA reads TGTGCCAGCAGCCAAGAGGGATCGGTGCCCCTCCACTTT. Its translation: CASSQEGSVPLHF.

This clonotype has a handful of counts. V is TRBV6-1 and J is TRBJ2-3; 10 nucleotides align to TRBD2. The trim removed 4 bases at V and 7 bases at J, leaving 5 bases unmatched. The CDR3 length is 14 residues. Per the germline V gene, CDR1 is MNHNS and CDR2 is SASEGT. This chain's CDR3 is CASSASGGGNTQYF. In nucleotides, the CDR3 is TGTGCCAGCAGTGCGAGCGGGGGGGGAAATACGCAGTATTTT.

V is TRBV7-6 and J is TRBJ2-3; 8 nucleotides line up with TRBD2. The germline V gene encodes CDR1 SGHVS and CDR2 FNYEAQ. This CDR3 contains 15 residues. The J segment lost 2 bases and the V segment lost 5 bases, leaving 6 bases of the junction unmatched. The chain's CDR3 is CASSLRAGVTDTQYF. In nucleotides, the CDR3 is TGTGCCAGCAGCCTCCGAGCGGGGGTCACAGATACGCAGTATTTT.

The table lists this clonotype with a few counts. V is TRBV2 and J is TRBJ2-1, with TRBD1 matching over 7 bases. V shed 3 bases and J 12 bases; nucleotides not matched to a gene: 2. The CDR3 totals 11 residues. Germline CDR1 SNHLY, CDR2 FYNNEI. The CDR3 is CASSETGWQFF. The CDR3 DNA reads as TGTGCCAGCAGTGAGACAGGGTGGCAGTTCTTC.

The chain carries TRBV12-3 or TRBV12-4 and TRBJ2-1, with D maybe TRBD2 (6 bases). This CDR3 has 14 residues. Trimming stripped 5 bases from V and 10 bases from J, with 18 bases between. CDR3 DNA: TGTGCCAGCAGTAGACTAGGCGATCCATTAGAGCAGTTCTTC. This sequence encodes CASSRLGDPLEQFF.

The CDR3 loop reads CAISEGTGTIYEQYF. The CDR3 DNA is TGTGCCATCAGTGAGGGGACAGGGACCATCTACGAGCAGTACTTC. This chain links TRBV10-3 with TRBJ2-7; 9 nucleotides line up with TRBD1. The ends lost 2 bases at V and 3 bases at J; junction bases unmatched: 5. Germline V gives CDR1 ENHRY, CDR2 SYGVKD. This CDR3 is 15 amino acids long.

The chain joins TRBV30 to TRBJ1-5; D not certain. Germline V gives CDR1 GTSNPN, CDR2 SVGIG (reference sequence). The V end lost 1 base, the J end lost 10 bases, and 14 bases lay between the germline ends. This CDR3 is 13 amino acids long. CDR3 nucleotide sequence: TGTGCCTGGAGTGATCTTCCCGGGAAACCCCAGCATTTT. Protein product: CAWSDLPGKPQHF.

The V gene is TRBV7-2, the J gene TRBJ1-4, with 8 nucleotides matching TRBD1. With 1 base clipped from V and 4 bases from J, the junction kept 2 bases outside the gene matches. The CDR3 runs to 15 residues. Looked up from germline, CDR1 is SGHTA and CDR2 is FQGNSA. DNA of the CDR3: TGTGCCAGCAGCTTAGACAGGGGGTTTAATGAAAAACTGTTTTTT. Amino acids: CASSLDRGFNEKLFF.

Comment on this clonotype: An end of the junction differs from the germline gene, which may be a read error. The chain has TRBV11-2 and TRBJ1-1; D perhaps matches TRBD1 (5 bases). Germline CDR1 reads SGHAT; CDR2 reads FQNNGV. CDR3 length: 17 residues. CDR3 nucleotide sequence: TGTGACAGCAGCTTATACCCTCCGGGCAGGGTTAACACTGAAGCTTTCTTT. Translation gives CDSSLYPPGRVNTEAFF.